Shown below are 15 T cell receptor beta chains from a single sample sequenced in a study of blood T cell repertoires in COVID-19. The method was immunoSEQ multiplex PCR; TCRdb's version includes in-frame clones alone and lacks a portion of them. The table lists roughly 200,000 clones, approximately 81% of them singletons. Sequences were obtained from peripheral blood. Receptor source: a woman aged 80 or over with active or convalescent COVID-19.

V usage is TRBV20-1 and J usage is TRBJ2-3; D is unclear. This CDR3 is 11 amino acids long. V was pared by 4 bases and J by 4 bases, with 6 bases between. Germline V gene lookup returns CDR1 DFQATT and CDR2 SNEGSKA (reference sequence). CDR3 sequence reads: CSANLADTQYF. The CDR3 region has the DNA TGCAGTGCTAATCTAGCAGATACGCAGTATTTT.

The J gene is TRBJ1-2, the V gene TRBV19, with unresolved D. The CDR3 sequence is 12 residues long. Looked up from germline, CDR1 is LNHDA and CDR2 is SQIVND (reference sequence). Trimming stripped 2 bases from V and 13 bases from J, with 14 bases between. CDR3 sequence reads: CASSIQAGRCTF. The CDR3 region has the DNA TGTGCCAGTAGTATACAGGCAGGTCGCTGCACCTTC.

In the case of this clone: The sample holds other DNA sequences that translate to the same CDR3. The chain combines TRBV3-1 (or the pseudogene TRBV3-2) with TRBJ1-5, with unresolved D. The CDR3 consists of 14 residues. Germline V gives CDR1 LGHDT, CDR2 YNNKEL (reference sequence). Trimming took off 1 base at V and 3 bases at J, with 7 bases between the two ends. The CDR3 sequence is CASSQAGNNQPQHF. For the CDR3, the DNA is TGTGCCAGCAGCCAAGCAGGAAACAATCAGCCCCAGCATTTT.

This chain joins TRBV5-4 and TRBJ2-1; TRBD2 is a possible D gene (6 bases). V was trimmed by 1 base and J by 7 bases, leaving 9 bases between them. The CDR3 has 13 amino acids. Germline loops: CDR1 SGHNT, CDR2 YYREEE (reference sequence). CDR3 DNA: TGTGCCAGCAGCTTGCCTGGGACTAATGAGCAGTTCTTC. Translating it yields CASSLPGTNEQFF.

CDR3 coding DNA: TGCGCCAGCAGCGTCCTAGCGGGAGAGGCCTACAATGAGCAGTTCTTC. Translation: CASSVLAGEAYNEQFF. This sequence joins TRBV5-1 and TRBJ2-1, with 10 bases that match TRBD2. V lost 4 bases and J lost 2; bases outside the gene matches: 6. From germline, CDR1 is SGHRS and CDR2 YFSETQ. CDR3 size: 16 residues.

The chain employs TRBV5-4 and TRBJ2-5, with 13 bases identical to TRBD2. In germline, CDR1 is SGHNT, CDR2 YYREEE (reference sequence). Germline trimming cut 0 bases from V and 5 bases from J; bases unmatched to any gene: 7. This CDR3 contains 17 residues. The CDR3 DNA follows: TGTGCCAGCAGCTTGGGCGGGACTAGCGGGGAATGGGAGACCCAGTACTTC. Translating gives CASSLGGTSGEWETQYF.

The chain carries TRBV20-1 and TRBJ2-5; no definite D call. V dropped 6 bases and J dropped 4 bases, with 9 bases sitting between them. The CDR3 has 11 amino acids. The germline CDR1 and CDR2 sequences are DFQATT and SNEGSKA (reference sequence). CDR3 sequence: CSARRVETQYF. The CDR3 DNA follows: TGCAGTGCCCGTCGGGTAGAGACCCAGTACTTC.

Concerning this clone itself: A junction end diverges from the germline sequence, so it may reflect a read error. This sample includes further DNA sequences coding for the same CDR3. The V call is TRBV18, the J call TRBJ1-6; 7 bases map to TRBD1. The germline CDR1 and CDR2 sequences are KGHSH and LQKENI. There are 21 residues in the CDR3. CDR3 DNA: TGTGCCAGCTCACCACTGGGGAACCAAGGACAGGCCAGCTCCTATAATTCACCCCTCCATTTT. This codes for CASSPLGNQGQASSYNSPLHF.

V gene TRBV30 combines with J gene TRBJ1-2; maybe TRBD1 (5 bases). From germline, CDR1 is GTSNPN and CDR2 SVGIG (reference sequence). V lost 3 bases and J 2 bases, leaving 16 bases between the germline ends. This CDR3 has 15 amino acids. CDR3 loop: CAWRVAGEPNYGYTF. The CDR3 nucleotides are TGTGCCTGGAGGGTGGCGGGGGAACCCAACTATGGCTACACCTTC.

CDR3 region: CASSWGPGGNTIYF. CDR3 bases: TGCGCCAGCAGCTGGGGTCCGGGGGGAAACACCATATATTTT. V and J are TRBV5-1 and TRBJ1-3, with unresolved D. CDR1 and CDR2 (germline): SGHRS, YFSETQ. The CDR3 is 14 amino acids. V gave up 3 bases and J gave up 4 bases, with 11 bases separating them.

This clone was found once. The gene calls are TRBV6-5 and TRBJ2-1; no reliable D call. Deletions cut 0 bases from V and 0 bases from J, with 9 bases between. CDR1 is MNHEY and CDR2 is SVGAGI in the germline V gene. The CDR3 loop spans 16 amino acids. Written as DNA, the CDR3 is TGTGCCAGCAGTTACTCGGGCAGCCGCTCCTACAATGAGCAGTTCTTC. This encodes CASSYSGSRSYNEQFF.

The J gene is TRBJ1-1, the V gene TRBV20-1; 10 positions match TRBD1. The junction had 1 base not matched to a gene; V was cut back by 3 bases and J by 3 bases. Germline V gene lookup returns CDR1 DFQATT and CDR2 SNEGSKA (reference sequence). The CDR3 has 13 amino acids. The CDR3 region has the DNA TGCAGTGCTAGTGGGACAGGGGACACTGAAGCTTTCTTT. Protein sequence: CSASGTGDTEAFF.

This clone was observed a single time. The CDR3 region has the DNA TGTGCCAGCAGCTTAGTGGCAGGTTTCTCTGGAAACACCATATATTTT. This sequence encodes CASSLVAGFSGNTIYF. The rearrangement links TRBV7-2 to TRBJ1-3; unclear D gene. The V and J ends lost 1 base and 0 bases respectively, with 10 bases between them. Germline V gene lookup returns CDR1 SGHTA and CDR2 FQGNSA. The CDR3 is made up of 16 amino acids.

This chain uses TRBV5-8 with TRBJ1-1, with TRBD1 as a possible D gene (5 bases). The ends were cut back, 0 bases at V and 5 bases at J, with 17 bases in the middle. CDR1 SGHTS and CDR2 YDEGEE come from the germline V gene. CDR3 size: 16 residues. CDR3 DNA: TGTGCCAGCAGCTTGGACAGGACCCGGGCGGGAACTGAAGCTTTCTTT. Its protein product is CASSLDRTRAGTEAFF.

J is TRBJ2-1 and V is TRBV7-3; 8 positions match TRBD1. The CDR3 totals 15 residues. Trimming cost V 5 bases and J 3 bases; bases outside gene matches: 6. CDR1 and CDR2 from the germline V gene are SGHTA and FQGTGA. In DNA form, the CDR3 reads TGTGCCAGCAGCGCCGACAGGGGCAGCTACAATGAGCAGTTCTTC. It specifies CASSADRGSYNEQFF.